A selection of T cell receptor beta chains follows, all from one sample in a study of glioma-infiltrating T cells after dendritic cell vaccination. Libraries were prepared by immunoSEQ multiplex PCR; TCRdb keeps only in-frame clonotypes and omits some of them. Of around 60,000 clones listed, 70% to 90% are singletons. Sample: blood, taken after dendritic cell vaccination. These receptors were taken from a human donor with glioblastoma. Each CDR3 is given with its conserved first and last residue. D genes are given only for firm matches.

TRBJ2-3 TRBV6-1 TRBD2 CASSIRGGSADTQYF
TRBJ2-7 TRBV30 TRBD1 CAWSRGQNYEQYF
TRBJ1-6 TRBV6-6 TRBD1 CASGRRRDRVNSPLHF
TRBJ2-5 TRBV9 NA CASSVAGTTQETQYF
TRBJ1-1 TRBV13 NA CASSLGPNTEAFF
TRBJ2-7 TRBV27 TRBD1 CASSFGTVYEQYF
TRBJ2-6 TRBV2 TRBD2 CASRRLGRAGANVLTF
TRBJ2-3 TRBV6-5 TRBD2 CASSYWAGGSTDTQYF
TRBJ1-4 TRBV19 NA CASRGRTTTNEKLFF
TRBJ2-1 TRBV4-2 TRBD2 CASSASGTSGGPYNEQFF
TRBJ2-7 TRBV14 TRBD2 CASSSGLAGAYEQYF
TRBJ1-2 TRBV11-1 NA CASSLGGGANYGYTF
TRBJ1-2 TRBV5-6 TRBD1 CASSSPGQGVLYGYTF
TRBJ2-7 TRBV20-1 TRBD1 CSGTGLYEQYF
TRBJ2-5 TRBV9 TRBD2 CASSGTSGGETQYF
TRBJ2-1 TRBV9 TRBD2 CASSVAMRAGVDEQFF
TRBJ2-7 TRBV7-9 TRBD1 CASSLAPGQGANSYEQYF
TRBJ2-3 TRBV28 TRBD1 CASSPKQGAGTDTQYF
TRBJ2-5 TRBV7-2 NA CASRPGERRETQYF
TRBJ2-5 TRBV9 TRBD2 CASSVGAGVQETQYF
TRBJ2-3 TRBV5-1 NA CASSLGVRGGTDTQYF
TRBJ2-1 TRBV4-1 TRBD2 CASSRSGTSVNNEQFF
TRBJ1-2 TRBV7-9 TRBD1 CASSLTGVDGYTF
TRBJ2-3 TRBV2 NA CASTTPTGGRAPVGTDTQYF
TRBJ1-1 TRBV5-1 NA CASSSGTNTEAFF
TRBJ2-7 TRBV5-1 TRBD1 CASSSPGTGSYEQYF
TRBJ1-1 TRBV5-1 NA CASSFQTDFEAFF
TRBJ2-7 TRBV28 NA CASSLVGNTYEQYF
TRBJ2-3 TRBV5-1 TRBD2 CASSLSGLAADTQYF
TRBJ2-1 TRBV6-5 NA CASSRQQPYYNEQFF
TRBJ1-6 TRBV4-2 NA CASSQVNRNNSPLHF
TRBJ2-1 TRBV19 TRBD1 CASSRDRGGNEQFF
TRBJ1-3 TRBV7-2 NA CASTRRGEDTIYF
TRBJ2-5 TRBV18 NA CASSPADQETQYF
TRBJ1-2 TRBV19 NA CASSIWAGFNYGYTF
TRBJ1-1 TRBV4-3 NA CASSQGAGYEAFF
TRBJ2-1 TRBV2 TRBD1 CASSEAGTGAYNEQFF
TRBJ1-1 TRBV11-2 TRBD1 CASTGPGQGALNTEAFF
TRBJ2-6 TRBV2 NA CATNRGAGANVLTF